The 32 T cell receptor beta chains in this list originate from one sample, sequenced in a study of blood T cell repertoires in COVID-19. Some clones are missing from TCRdb's copy, which holds only in-frame ones; the method was immunoSEQ multiplex PCR. The sample lists over 150,000 clones; approximately 80% were seen once. The sequenced sample was peripheral blood. The receptor set was obtained from a woman aged 40 to 50 with COVID-19, enrolled during active disease.

V is TRBV6-5 and J is TRBJ2-3; D remains ambiguous. Germline assignment: CDR1 MNHEY and CDR2 SVGAGI. V gave up 0 bases and J gave up 1 base, with 11 bases separating them. CDR3 length: 16 amino acids. CDR3 coding DNA: TGTGCCAGCAGTTACTCTGTGCGGTTCGGCACAGATACGCAGTATTTT. This gives the protein CASSYSVRFGTDTQYF.

This chain uses TRBV5-6 with TRBJ1-2; 8 nucleotides match TRBD1. Trimming removed 4 bases from V and 8 bases from J; junction bases left unmatched: 4. Germline CDR1 is SGHDT and CDR2 is YYEEEE. This CDR3 contains 12 residues. This CDR3 is CASSPGQEGYTF. The CDR3 region has the DNA TGTGCCAGCAGCCCGGGACAGGAGGGCTACACCTTC.

V is TRBV27 and J is TRBJ1-5; TRBD1 agrees at 8 bases. V dropped 5 bases and J dropped 7; count of bases not matched to a gene: 10. The CDR3 is 15 residues long. CDR1 MNHEY and CDR2 SMNVEV come from the germline V gene (reference sequence). The CDR3 DNA reads as TGTGCCAGCAGTCCTGGACAGGGCGGGAACCAGCCCCAGCATTTT. This codes for CASSPGQGGNQPQHF.

This clone was observed a single time. CDR3 amino acids: CASGLRRKGGILQDDTEAFF. CDR3 DNA sequence: TGTGCTAGTGGTTTGCGCCGCAAGGGGGGGATTCTTCAAGATGACACTGAAGCTTTCTTT. The chain is built from TRBV12-5 and TRBJ1-1; perhaps TRBD1 as D (6 bases). Germline lookup yields CDR1 LGHNT and CDR2 FRNRAP. This CDR3 contains 20 residues. Trimming removed 2 bases at V and 3 bases at J, with 28 bases between.

The V gene is TRBV24-1, the J gene TRBJ1-2; TRBD1 aligns across 9 bases. V shed 4 bases, J shed 6 bases, and the junction held 8 bases outside the gene matches. Germline CDR1 is KGHDR and CDR2 is SFDVKD. The CDR3 is 15 amino acids. The CDR3 sequence is CATSDPTGGEDGYTF. CDR3 DNA sequence: TGTGCCACCAGTGACCCGACAGGGGGTGAGGATGGCTACACCTTC.

The chain joins TRBV9 to TRBJ2-2; 8 bases match TRBD1. Germline V gene lookup returns CDR1 SGDLS and CDR2 YYNGEE. The trim removed 0 bases at V and 5 bases at J, leaving 18 bases unmatched. The CDR3 is 20 residues long. CDR3 amino acids: CASSVGLSGGAGGVTGELFF. In DNA, the CDR3 is TGTGCCAGCAGCGTAGGGTTATCGGGTGGGGCAGGGGGCGTGACCGGGGAGCTGTTTTTT.

The chain has TRBV18 and TRBJ2-3; perhaps TRBD1 as D (5 bases). Germline CDR1 reads KGHSH; CDR2 reads LQKENI. This CDR3 is built from 13 residues. The ends were cut back, 4 bases at V and 3 bases at J, with 8 bases in the middle. This CDR3 reads CASSLQGTDTQYF. The CDR3 DNA is TGTGCCAGCTCACTCCAGGGTACAGATACGCAGTATTTT.

The V gene is TRBV6-5, the J gene TRBJ2-7; TRBD2 matches 8 bases. The ends lost 5 bases at V and 3 bases at J; junction bases unmatched: 9. The CDR3 runs 15 residues. Germline V gives CDR1 MNHEY, CDR2 SVGAGI. CDR3 amino acids: CASSTPGGVIYEQYF. CDR3 nucleotides: TGTGCCAGCAGTACCCCGGGAGGGGTGATCTACGAGCAGTACTTC.

The gene calls are TRBV7-8 and TRBJ1-1; 9 bases match TRBD1. This CDR3 is built from 16 residues. Per germline, CDR1 SGHVS and CDR2 FQNEAQ. V shed 5 bases and J 0 bases; nucleotides not matched to a gene: 7. This CDR3 reads CASSTRQGVMNTEAFF. Written as DNA, the CDR3 is TGTGCCAGCAGCACCAGACAGGGGGTAATGAACACTGAAGCTTTCTTT.

The chain employs TRBV9 and TRBJ2-3, with 12 bases that match TRBD2. The CDR3 runs to 17 residues. The germline V gene has CDR1 SGDLS and CDR2 YYNGEE. Germline trimming cut 3 bases from V and 1 base from J; bases unmatched to any gene: 6. CDR3 loop: CASSEASGRAGTDTQYF. The CDR3, as DNA: TGTGCCAGCAGCGAGGCTAGCGGGAGGGCGGGCACAGATACGCAGTATTTT.

The V and J genes are TRBV9 and TRBJ1-4, with D possibly TRBD1 on 5 matching bases. The CDR3 totals 15 residues. The germline gives CDR1 SGDLS, CDR2 YYNGEE. V lost 4 bases and J 8 bases, leaving 18 bases between the germline ends. The CDR3: CASSRGRISTEKLFF. The CDR3 region has the DNA TGTGCCAGCAGCCGGGGGAGGATCTCCACCGAAAAACTGTTTTTT.

The chain carries TRBV3-1 (or the pseudogene TRBV3-2) and TRBJ2-5; 8 nucleotides align to TRBD2. This CDR3 is built from 16 residues. Looked up from germline, CDR1 is LGHDT and CDR2 is YNNKEL (reference sequence). The trim removed 2 bases at V and 4 bases at J, leaving 9 bases unmatched. CDR3 DNA sequence: TGTGCCAGCAGCCAACCGAGGGGACTAGGTGCAGAGACCCAGTACTTC. Residues: CASSQPRGLGAETQYF.

This CDR3 is CASSLAYGTYEQYF. CDR3 nucleotides: TGTGCCAGCAGCTTAGCGTACGGTACCTACGAGCAGTACTTC. The chain combines TRBV7-8 with TRBJ2-7, with no clear D. The CDR3 length is 14 residues. Germline-derived CDR1 and CDR2 are SGHVS and FQNEAQ. Trimming stripped 0 bases from V and 2 bases from J, with 8 bases between.

V usage is TRBV2 and J usage is TRBJ1-5; 11 nucleotides agree with TRBD1. CDR3 length: 15 residues. The ends lost 4 bases at V and 6 bases at J; junction bases unmatched: 5. Germline V gene lookup returns CDR1 SNHLY and CDR2 FYNNEI. Here the CDR3 DNA reads TGTGCCAGCAGTGCGGGACAGGGGGTAGGTCAGCCCCAGCATTTT. Translation: CASSAGQGVGQPQHF.

This clone showed up just once. The chain carries TRBV6-4 and TRBJ2-1; D is unresolved. The CDR3 is made up of 13 amino acids. Trimming took off 3 bases at V and 3 bases at J, with 6 bases between the two ends. Germline values: CDR1 MRHNA, CDR2 SNTAGT. CDR3 DNA: TGTGCCAGCAGTGAGCGGAGCTACAATGAGCAGTTCTTC. Encoded protein: CASSERSYNEQFF.

This sequence joins TRBV5-1 and TRBJ2-5; maybe TRBD1 (6 bases). V was shortened by 6 bases and J by 5 bases, with 17 bases between the two germline ends. The germline CDR1 and CDR2 sequences are SGHRS and YFSETQ. CDR3 length: 14 amino acids. CDR3 loop: CASIPSTGTETQYF. In DNA form, the CDR3 reads TGCGCCAGCATCCCCTCAACAGGGACGGAGACCCAGTACTTC.

The V and J genes are TRBV27 and TRBJ1-2, with D possibly TRBD1 on 6 matching bases. CDR1 MNHEY and CDR2 SMNVEV come from the germline V gene (reference sequence). Trimming took off 4 bases at V and 4 bases at J, with 13 bases between the two ends. The CDR3 contains 14 residues. This CDR3 is CASSSYREGYGYTF. CDR3 nucleotide sequence: TGTGCCAGCAGTTCATACAGGGAAGGCTATGGCTACACCTTC.

V and J are TRBV21-1 and TRBJ1-2; the table names TRBD1, a call not compared with the DNA. TRBV21-1 is designated a pseudogene. The CDR3 runs 18 residues. CDR3 sequence reads: CASSNGVGQGPSLYGYTF. In DNA, the CDR3 is TGTGCCAGCAGCAACGGCGTTGGACAGGGTCCCTCCCTCTATGGCTACACCTTC.

The chain uses TRBV27 and TRBJ1-3; no definite D call. V was cut by 2 bases and J by 4 bases, with 6 bases left in between. Germline CDR1 is MNHEY and CDR2 is SMNVEV (reference sequence). The CDR3 has 13 amino acids. CDR3 amino acids: CASSLGRGNTIYF. The CDR3 region has the DNA TGTGCCAGCAGTTTAGGCAGGGGAAACACCATATATTTT.

The CDR3 sequence: CASKADAAGEKLFF. The CDR3 region has the DNA TGTGCCAGCAAAGCGGACGCGGCGGGGGAAAAACTGTTTTTT. The chain is built from TRBV28 and TRBJ1-4, with D unclear. The germline CDR1 and CDR2 sequences are MDHEN and SYDVKM. V lost 7 bases, J lost 8 bases, and 17 bases lay in between. This CDR3 has 14 amino acids.

With regard to this clone: This specimen includes other DNA sequences encoding the same CDR3. CDR3: CASSRAGGSTDTQYF. The CDR3 nucleotides read TGTGCCAGCAGCCGAGCGGGAGGCTCCACAGATACGCAGTATTTT. This chain connects TRBV7-3 to TRBJ2-3, with TRBD2 identical over 9 bases. The V gene end was trimmed by 5 bases and the J gene end by 2 bases; junction bases not matched to a gene: 5. The CDR3 has 15 amino acids. Germline assignment: CDR1 SGHTA and CDR2 FQGTGA.

This clone came up once. This rearrangement joins TRBV29-1 to TRBJ1-1, with D maybe TRBD1 (6 bases). This CDR3 has 12 amino acids. V lost 4 bases, J lost 4 bases, and 10 bases lay in between. The germline V gene has CDR1 SQVTM and CDR2 ANQGSEA. The CDR3 DNA reads as TGCAGCGTTGTTAGGACAGCCACTGAAGCTTTCTTT. Translated: CSVVRTATEAFF.

The J gene is TRBJ1-1, the V gene TRBV19; D is ambiguous. V was shortened by 3 bases and J by 1 base, with 12 bases between the two germline ends. The germline CDR1 and CDR2 sequences are LNHDA and SQIVND (reference sequence). This CDR3 has 15 residues. CDR3 DNA sequence: TGTGCCAGTAGTATTCAGGTCCCGCCGAACACTGAAGCTTTCTTT. Translated: CASSIQVPPNTEAFF.

The gene calls are TRBV4-1 and TRBJ2-1; D is possibly TRBD2 (5 bases). In germline, CDR1 is MGHRA, CDR2 YSYEKL. The CDR3 loop spans 21 amino acids. V gave up 0 bases and J gave up 0 bases, with 24 bases separating them. The CDR3 region is CASSQESEETLKLSSYNEQFF. CDR3 sequence (DNA): TGCGCCAGCAGCCAAGAATCGGAGGAGACGTTAAAACTGAGCTCCTACAATGAGCAGTTCTTC.

The chain links TRBV7-8 to TRBJ1-6; 9 nucleotides align to TRBD1. This CDR3 contains 16 residues. The V segment lost 5 bases and the J segment 11 bases; nucleotides outside the gene matches: 13. Germline V gene lookup returns CDR1 SGHVS and CDR2 FQNEAQ. CDR3 in DNA: TGTGCCAGCAGCCCCGGGGTCGGACAGGGGAAGCCACCCCTCCACTTT. Translation gives CASSPGVGQGKPPLHF.

The chain uses TRBV19 and TRBJ1-5, with 9 bases that match TRBD1. J lost 3 bases, V lost 6 bases, and 9 bases had no gene match. The CDR3 loop spans 16 amino acids. Germline CDR1 is LNHDA and CDR2 is SQIVND (reference sequence). The CDR3 nucleotides read TGTGCCAGTAGCTCGTCGGACAGGGGCACCAATCAGCCCCAGCATTTT. Its translation is CASSSSDRGTNQPQHF.

The V call is TRBV25-1, the J call TRBJ1-1; no definite D call. CDR1 is MGHDK, CDR2 SYGVNS, per germline. The CDR3 spans 15 residues. V lost 7 bases and J 10 bases, leaving 25 bases between the germline ends. CDR3 in amino acids: CASNPIGDLVGGAFF. In DNA, the CDR3 is TGTGCCAGCAACCCTATTGGGGATTTAGTCGGAGGAGCTTTCTTT.

This clone was seen once. The V call is TRBV14, the J call TRBJ1-2, with TRBD1 identical over 11 bases. Looked up from germline, CDR1 is SGHDN and CDR2 is FVKESK. V shed 4 bases and J 4 bases; nucleotides not matched to a gene: 2. This CDR3 region has 14 residues. For the CDR3, the DNA is TGTGCCAGCAGCCGGACAGGGGGCAGCTATGGCTACACCTTC. Its translation: CASSRTGGSYGYTF.

This clone occurred a few times. This chain connects TRBV27 to TRBJ1-2, with 8 nucleotides matching TRBD1. Germline CDR1 MNHEY, CDR2 SMNVEV (reference sequence). V trimming: 2 bases; J trimming: 2 bases; junction bases outside the gene matches: 4. The CDR3 runs 15 residues. The CDR3 nucleotides read TGTGCCAGCAGTTTACAGGGGGCCGGAAACTATGGCTACACCTTC. Translating gives CASSLQGAGNYGYTF.

V gene TRBV6-5 combines with J gene TRBJ2-1; maybe TRBD2 (5 bases). The CDR3 extends over 13 amino acids. Per the germline V gene, CDR1 is MNHEY and CDR2 is SVGAGI. With 6 bases removed from V and 0 bases from J, the gap between germline ends came to 6 bases. The CDR3 sequence: CASSGVSYNEQFF. The CDR3 DNA follows: TGTGCCAGCAGCGGGGTCTCCTACAATGAGCAGTTCTTC.

This chain connects TRBV29-1 to TRBJ2-7; the match to TRBD1 covers 8 bases. Per germline, CDR1 SQVTM and CDR2 ANQGSEA. The CDR3 runs 15 residues. J gave up 6 bases and V 4 bases, and 14 bases lay outside the gene matches. The CDR3 is CSVVGGTGGSGEQYF. The DNA for the CDR3 is TGCAGCGTTGTTGGGGGGACAGGAGGAAGTGGCGAGCAGTACTTC.

CDR3 residues: CASRQAGTGTEKLFF. CDR3 nucleotide sequence: TGCGCCAGCAGACAGGCCGGGACAGGTACCGAAAAACTGTTTTTT. J is TRBJ1-4 and V is TRBV5-1; 8 positions match TRBD1. Germline V gives CDR1 SGHRS, CDR2 YFSETQ. The CDR3 sequence is 15 residues long. Losses at the gene ends were 5 bases for V and 8 bases for J; bases not matched to a gene: 11.